One sample yielded the 12 T cell receptor beta chains listed below, sequenced in a study of shared clonotypes between healthy human individuals. The assay was immunoSEQ multiplex PCR, and TCRdb's table has in-frame clones only and misses some. This repertoire shows roughly 1,500,000 clones, approximately 98.5% found once; its top ten account for about 0.35%. Sequenced material: naive CD4+ T cells sorted from blood. Subset indicated: CD45RA+ positively selected. These receptors came from a man younger than 40 in good health.

The CDR3, as DNA: TGTGCCAGCAGTATTACAGGGGAATCTGGGGAGCTGTTTTTT. Protein: CASSITGESGELFF. The rearrangement joins TRBV25-1 to TRBJ2-2, with TRBD1 matching over 7 bases. From germline, CDR1 is MGHDK and CDR2 SYGVNS. The CDR3 extends over 14 amino acids. V shed 5 bases and J 8 bases; nucleotides not matched to a gene: 8.

The V and J genes are TRBV5-5 and TRBJ2-3; TRBD2 matches 8 bases. The CDR3 is made up of 16 amino acids. Germline lookup yields CDR1 SGHKS and CDR2 YYEKEE (reference sequence). Trimming cost V 3 bases and J 5 bases; bases outside gene matches: 11. This chain's CDR3 is CASSWRHSGTGDTQYF. The CDR3 coding sequence is TGTGCCAGCAGCTGGCGGCATAGCGGGACTGGAGATACGCAGTATTTT.

The chain is built from TRBV28 and TRBJ1-2, with D uncertain. Per germline, CDR1 MDHEN and CDR2 SYDVKM. The CDR3 spans 12 residues. Trimming removed 3 bases from V and 7 bases from J, with 9 bases in between. DNA for the CDR3: TGTGCCAGCAGTTTCCAAGCTAGTGGCTACACCTTC. Translated, it gives CASSFQASGYTF.

The chain links TRBV28 to TRBJ2-6; tentatively, D is TRBD2 (6 bases). Trimming removed 2 bases at V and 12 bases at J, with 11 bases between. Germline CDR1 is MDHEN and CDR2 is SYDVKM. This CDR3 has 13 residues. CDR3 bases: TGTGCCAGCAGTTTAGGGGGGAGCGGCGTCCTGACTTTC. Amino acid sequence: CASSLGGSGVLTF.

The chain has TRBV10-3 and TRBJ1-1; 10 bases are shared with TRBD1. The CDR3 loop spans 13 amino acids. V gave up 6 bases and J gave up 8 bases; unmatched junction bases: 6. Germline values: CDR1 ENHRY, CDR2 SYGVKD. CDR3 sequence (DNA): TGTGCCATCAGCGCCGACAGGGGGCAAGAAGCTTTCTTT. This translates into CAISADRGQEAFF.

The gene calls are TRBV11-3 and TRBJ2-1, with D perhaps being TRBD1 or TRBD2 (5 bases each). The V end lost 4 bases, the J end lost 4 bases, and 17 bases lay between the germline ends. Germline V gene lookup returns CDR1 SGHNT and CDR2 YENEEA. The CDR3 spans 16 residues. The CDR3 DNA follows: TGTGCCAGCAGCTCCCCTTGGCGAGGGGAATACAATGAGCAGTTCTTC. Protein: CASSSPWRGEYNEQFF.

The chain is built from TRBV9 and TRBJ2-1; 14 nucleotides line up with TRBD2. Germline V gene sequence: CDR1 SGDLS, CDR2 YYNGEE. V gave up 0 bases and J gave up 2 bases; unmatched junction bases: 4. The CDR3 extends over 18 amino acids. The CDR3, as DNA: TGTGCCAGCAGCGTAGGGGGACTAGCGGGAGTAGCCTACAATGAGCAGTTCTTC. Protein: CASSVGGLAGVAYNEQFF.

The chain uses TRBV2 and TRBJ1-5; tentative D call: TRBD1 (5 bases). This CDR3 has 16 residues. The germline V gene encodes CDR1 SNHLY and CDR2 FYNNEI. V was pared by 6 bases and J by 6 bases, with 21 bases between. DNA of the CDR3: TGTGCCAGCAGGGCACCGGGGGGTAATGGAGGTCAGCCCCAGCATTTT. Translation gives CASRAPGGNGGQPQHF.

This sequence joins TRBV5-5 and TRBJ2-1; D gene uncertain. The V gene's germline CDR1 is SGHKS and CDR2 YYEKEE (reference sequence). CDR3 size: 17 residues. V was trimmed by 1 base and J by 5 bases, leaving 19 bases between them. CDR3 nucleotides: TGTGCCAGCAGCTTGTACACTACCCCTCAGGAGAACAATGAGCAGTTCTTC. Translation: CASSLYTTPQENNEQFF.

This rearrangement joins TRBV11-2 to TRBJ2-6; D is unresolved. Deletions cut 3 bases from V and 0 bases from J, with 12 bases between. The CDR3 extends over 17 amino acids. CDR1 is SGHAT, CDR2 FQNNGV, per germline. The CDR3 nucleotides are TGTGCCAGCAGCTTTCTCTCAGGCAGCTCTGGGGCCAACGTCCTGACTTTC. Residues: CASSFLSGSSGANVLTF.

The V call is TRBV9, the J call TRBJ1-4, with TRBD1 identical over 7 bases. Germline CDR1 is SGDLS and CDR2 is YYNGEE. The V gene end was trimmed by 4 bases and the J gene end by 3 bases; junction bases not matched to a gene: 9. The CDR3 contains 16 residues. The CDR3: CASSPRVGQSNEKLFF. The CDR3 DNA reads TGTGCCAGCAGCCCCCGCGTGGGACAGTCTAATGAAAAACTGTTTTTT.

V is TRBV7-9 and J is TRBJ2-7, with a weak D call TRBD2 (5 bases). Trimming pared 5 bases from V and 6 bases from J, leaving 14 bases between. CDR1 and CDR2 (germline): SEHNR, FQNEAQ (reference sequence). The CDR3 consists of 13 residues. This CDR3 reads CASSNQLVSEQYF. Written as DNA, the CDR3 is TGTGCCAGCAGCAATCAACTAGTTTCCGAGCAGTACTTC.